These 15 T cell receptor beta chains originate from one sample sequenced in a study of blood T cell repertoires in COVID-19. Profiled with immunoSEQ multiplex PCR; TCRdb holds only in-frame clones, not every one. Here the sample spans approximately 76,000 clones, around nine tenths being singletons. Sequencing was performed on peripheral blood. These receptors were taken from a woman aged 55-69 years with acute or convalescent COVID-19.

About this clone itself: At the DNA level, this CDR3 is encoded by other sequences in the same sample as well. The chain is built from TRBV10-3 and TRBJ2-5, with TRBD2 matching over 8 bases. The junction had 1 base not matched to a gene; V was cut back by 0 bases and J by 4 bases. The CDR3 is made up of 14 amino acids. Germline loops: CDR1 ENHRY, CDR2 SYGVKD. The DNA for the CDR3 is TGTGCCATCAGTGAGTCGCTAGCGGGAGAGACCCAGTACTTC. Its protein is CAISESLAGETQYF.

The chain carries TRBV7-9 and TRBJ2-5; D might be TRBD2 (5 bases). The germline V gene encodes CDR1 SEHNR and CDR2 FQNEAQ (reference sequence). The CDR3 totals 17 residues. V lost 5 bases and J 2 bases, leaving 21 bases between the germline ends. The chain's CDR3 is CASSPGVDETGQETQYF. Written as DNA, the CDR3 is TGTGCCAGCAGCCCCGGGGTGGACGAGACGGGGCAAGAGACCCAGTACTTC.

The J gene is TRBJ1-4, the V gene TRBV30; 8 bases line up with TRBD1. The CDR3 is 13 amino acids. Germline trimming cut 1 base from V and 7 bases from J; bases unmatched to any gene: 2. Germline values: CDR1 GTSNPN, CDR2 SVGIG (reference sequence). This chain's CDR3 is CAWSEDRGEKLFF. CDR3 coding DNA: TGTGCCTGGAGTGAAGACAGGGGTGAAAAACTGTTTTTT. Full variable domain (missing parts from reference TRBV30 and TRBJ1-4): SQTIHQWPATLVQPVGSPLSLECTVEGTSNPNLYWYRQAAGRGLQLLFYSVGIGQISSEVPQNLSASRPQDRQFILSSKKLLLSDSGFYLCAWSEDRGEKLFFGSGTQLSVL.

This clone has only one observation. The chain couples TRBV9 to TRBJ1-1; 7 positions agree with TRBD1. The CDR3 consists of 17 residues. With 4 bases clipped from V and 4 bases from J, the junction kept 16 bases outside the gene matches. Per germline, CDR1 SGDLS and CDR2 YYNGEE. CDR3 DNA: TGTGCCAGCAGCCCGCCCGGCTGGCAGGGGGGTGGCACTGAAGCTTTCTTT. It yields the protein CASSPPGWQGGGTEAFF.

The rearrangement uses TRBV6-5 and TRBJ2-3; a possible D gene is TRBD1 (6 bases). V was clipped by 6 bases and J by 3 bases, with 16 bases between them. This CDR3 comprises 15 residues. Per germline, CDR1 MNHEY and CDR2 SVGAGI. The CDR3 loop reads CASRNSGTRTDTQYF. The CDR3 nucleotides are TGTGCCAGCAGAAACTCCGGGACAAGGACAGATACGCAGTATTTT.

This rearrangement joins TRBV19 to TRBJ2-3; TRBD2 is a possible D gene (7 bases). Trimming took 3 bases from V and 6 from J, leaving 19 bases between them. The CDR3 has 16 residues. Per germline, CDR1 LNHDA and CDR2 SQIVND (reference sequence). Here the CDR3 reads CASSIRGEGGADTQYF. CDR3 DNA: TGTGCCAGTAGTATCCGAGGTGAGGGGGGGGCCGATACGCAGTATTTT.

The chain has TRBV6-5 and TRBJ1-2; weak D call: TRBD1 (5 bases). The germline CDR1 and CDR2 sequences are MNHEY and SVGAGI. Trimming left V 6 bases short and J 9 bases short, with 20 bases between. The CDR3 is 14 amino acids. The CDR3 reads CASSPDRTGYRYTF. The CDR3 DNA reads TGTGCCAGCAGCCCCGATCGCACAGGTTATCGCTACACCTTC.

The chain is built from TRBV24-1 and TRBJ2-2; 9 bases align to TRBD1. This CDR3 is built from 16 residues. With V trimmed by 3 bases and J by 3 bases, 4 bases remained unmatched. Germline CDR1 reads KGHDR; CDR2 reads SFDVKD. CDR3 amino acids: CATSDIGTGHTGELFF. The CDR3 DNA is TGTGCCACCAGTGATATCGGGACAGGGCACACCGGGGAGCTGTTTTTT.

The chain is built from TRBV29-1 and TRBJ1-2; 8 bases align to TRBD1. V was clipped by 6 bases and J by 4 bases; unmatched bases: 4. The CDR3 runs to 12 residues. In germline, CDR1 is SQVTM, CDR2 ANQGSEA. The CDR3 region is CSVLQGGYGYTF. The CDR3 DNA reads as TGCAGCGTGCTACAGGGGGGCTATGGCTACACCTTC.

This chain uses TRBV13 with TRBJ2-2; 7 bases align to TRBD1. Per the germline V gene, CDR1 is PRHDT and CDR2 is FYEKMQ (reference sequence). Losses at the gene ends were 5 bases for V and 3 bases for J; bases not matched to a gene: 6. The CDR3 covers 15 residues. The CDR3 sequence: CASSITQGYTGELFF. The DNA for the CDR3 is TGTGCCAGCAGCATCACACAGGGGTACACCGGGGAGCTGTTTTTT.

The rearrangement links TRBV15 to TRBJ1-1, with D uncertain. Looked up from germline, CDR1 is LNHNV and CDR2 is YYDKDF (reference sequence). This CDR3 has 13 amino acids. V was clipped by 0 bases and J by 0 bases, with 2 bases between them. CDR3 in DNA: TGTGCCACCAGCAGAGATATGAACACTGAAGCTTTCTTT. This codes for CATSRDMNTEAFF.

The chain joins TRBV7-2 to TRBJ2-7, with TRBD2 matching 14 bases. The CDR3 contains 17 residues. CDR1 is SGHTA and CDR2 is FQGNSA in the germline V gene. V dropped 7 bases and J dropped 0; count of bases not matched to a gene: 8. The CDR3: CASNPPGLAGDSYEQYF. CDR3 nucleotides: TGTGCCAGCAACCCTCCGGGACTAGCGGGAGACTCCTACGAGCAGTACTTC. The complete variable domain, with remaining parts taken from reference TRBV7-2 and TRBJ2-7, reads GAGVSQSPSNKVTEKGKDVELRCDPISGHTALYWYRQSLGQGLEFLIYFQGNSAPDKSGLPSDRFSAERTGGSVSTLTIQRTQQEDSAVYLCASNPPGLAGDSYEQYFGPGTRLTVT.

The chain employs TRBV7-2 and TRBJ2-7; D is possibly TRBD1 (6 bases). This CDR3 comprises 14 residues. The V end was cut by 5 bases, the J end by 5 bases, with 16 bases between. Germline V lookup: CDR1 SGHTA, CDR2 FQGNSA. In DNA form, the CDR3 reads TGTGCCAGCAGCGATCAATCACAGGGTGACGAGCAGTACTTC. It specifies CASSDQSQGDEQYF.

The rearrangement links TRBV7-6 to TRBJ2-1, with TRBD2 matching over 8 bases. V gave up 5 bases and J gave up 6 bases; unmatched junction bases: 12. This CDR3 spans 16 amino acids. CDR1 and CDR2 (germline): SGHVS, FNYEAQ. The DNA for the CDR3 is TGTGCCAGCAGCCTACTAGCGCGGGGGGTAGGCAATGAGCAGTTCTTC. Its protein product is CASSLLARGVGNEQFF.

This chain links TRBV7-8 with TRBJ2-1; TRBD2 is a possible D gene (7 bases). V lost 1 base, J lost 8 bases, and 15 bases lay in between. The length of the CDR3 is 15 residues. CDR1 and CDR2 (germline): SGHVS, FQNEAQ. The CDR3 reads CASSLDGGALDEQFF. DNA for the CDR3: TGTGCCAGCAGCTTAGATGGGGGGGCTCTGGATGAGCAGTTCTTC.